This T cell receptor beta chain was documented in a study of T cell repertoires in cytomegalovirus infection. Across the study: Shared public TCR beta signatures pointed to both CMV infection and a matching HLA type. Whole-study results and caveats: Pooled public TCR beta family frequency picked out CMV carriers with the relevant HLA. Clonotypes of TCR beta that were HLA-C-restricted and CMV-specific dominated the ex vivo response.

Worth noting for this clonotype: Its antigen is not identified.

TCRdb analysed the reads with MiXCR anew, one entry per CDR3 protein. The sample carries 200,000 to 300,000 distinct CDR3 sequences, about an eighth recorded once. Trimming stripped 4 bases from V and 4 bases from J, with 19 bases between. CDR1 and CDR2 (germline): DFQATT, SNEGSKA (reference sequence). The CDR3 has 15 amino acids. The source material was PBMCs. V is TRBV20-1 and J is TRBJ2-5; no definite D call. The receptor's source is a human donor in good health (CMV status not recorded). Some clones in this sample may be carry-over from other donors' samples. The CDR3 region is CSAKQAIPRSETQYF. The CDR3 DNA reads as TGCAGTGCTAAGCAGGCCATTCCTCGTTCAGAGACCCAGTACTTC.